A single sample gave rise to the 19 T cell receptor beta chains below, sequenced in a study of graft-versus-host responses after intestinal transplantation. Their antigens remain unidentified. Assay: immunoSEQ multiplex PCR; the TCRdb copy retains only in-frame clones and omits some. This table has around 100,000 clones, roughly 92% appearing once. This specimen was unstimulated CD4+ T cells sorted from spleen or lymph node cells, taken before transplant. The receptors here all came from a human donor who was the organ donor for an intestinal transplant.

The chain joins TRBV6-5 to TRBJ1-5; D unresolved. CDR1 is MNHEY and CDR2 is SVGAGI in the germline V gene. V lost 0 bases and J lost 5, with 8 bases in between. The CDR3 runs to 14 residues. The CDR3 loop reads CASSYSSGHQPQHF. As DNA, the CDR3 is TGTGCCAGCAGTTACTCGTCAGGTCATCAGCCCCAGCATTTT.

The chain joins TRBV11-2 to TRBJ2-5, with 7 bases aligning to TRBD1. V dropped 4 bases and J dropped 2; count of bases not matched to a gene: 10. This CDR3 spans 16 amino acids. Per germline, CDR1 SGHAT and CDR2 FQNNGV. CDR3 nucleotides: TGTGCCAGCAGCTCGCTCGACAGGGAAAGGCAAGAGACCCAGTACTTC. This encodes CASSSLDRERQETQYF.

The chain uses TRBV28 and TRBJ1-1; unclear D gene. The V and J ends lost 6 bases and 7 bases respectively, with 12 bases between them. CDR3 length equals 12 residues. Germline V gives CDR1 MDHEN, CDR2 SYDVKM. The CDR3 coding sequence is TGTGCCAGCAGCCTTTGGAGGAATGAAGCTTTCTTT. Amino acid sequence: CASSLWRNEAFF.

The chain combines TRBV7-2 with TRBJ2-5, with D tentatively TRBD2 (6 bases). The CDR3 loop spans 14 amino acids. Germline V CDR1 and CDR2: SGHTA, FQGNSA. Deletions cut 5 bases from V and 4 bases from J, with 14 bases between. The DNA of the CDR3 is TGTGCCAGCAGCCTTAATGCGGGACTAGAGACCCAGTACTTC. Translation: CASSLNAGLETQYF.

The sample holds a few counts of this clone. In DNA form, the CDR3 reads TGTGCCAGCAGGCCGCGGGACCGCCCCTACGAGCAGTACTTC. This codes for CASRPRDRPYEQYF. The chain couples TRBV6-5 to TRBJ2-7; a possible D gene is TRBD2 (6 bases). V was pared by 6 bases and J by 2 bases, with 14 bases between. CDR1 MNHEY and CDR2 SVGAGI come from the germline V gene. The CDR3 runs 14 residues.

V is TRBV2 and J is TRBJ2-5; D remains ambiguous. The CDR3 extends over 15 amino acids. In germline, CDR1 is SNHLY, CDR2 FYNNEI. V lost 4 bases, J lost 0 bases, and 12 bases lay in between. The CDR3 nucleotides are TGTGCCAGCAGTGTACCCAGCCGGGACCAAGAGACCCAGTACTTC. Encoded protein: CASSVPSRDQETQYF.

The CDR3 here is CASSTNKRLETQYF. CDR3 in DNA: TGTGCCAGCAGTACCAACAAGCGGTTGGAGACCCAGTACTTC. The chain is built from TRBV6-5 and TRBJ2-5; D is perhaps TRBD2 (5 bases). This CDR3 has 14 residues. Trimming pared 5 bases from V and 5 bases from J, leaving 15 bases between. CDR1 MNHEY and CDR2 SVGAGI come from the germline V gene.

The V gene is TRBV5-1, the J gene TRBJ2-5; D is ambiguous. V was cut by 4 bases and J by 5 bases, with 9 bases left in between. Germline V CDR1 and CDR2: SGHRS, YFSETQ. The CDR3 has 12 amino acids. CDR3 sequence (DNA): TGCGCCAGCAGCCAGAATCGGGAGACCCAGTACTTC. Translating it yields CASSQNRETQYF.

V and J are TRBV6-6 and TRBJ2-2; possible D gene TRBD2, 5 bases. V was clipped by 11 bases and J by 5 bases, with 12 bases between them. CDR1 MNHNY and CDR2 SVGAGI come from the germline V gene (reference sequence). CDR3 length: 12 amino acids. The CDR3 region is CAGRGGTGELFF. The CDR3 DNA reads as TGTGCCGGACGAGGCGGGACCGGGGAGCTGTTTTTT.

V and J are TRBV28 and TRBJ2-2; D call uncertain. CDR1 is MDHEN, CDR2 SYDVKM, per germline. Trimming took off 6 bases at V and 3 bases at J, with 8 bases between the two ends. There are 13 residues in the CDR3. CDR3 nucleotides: TGTGCCAGCAGCGCTCCAGACACCGGGGAGCTGTTTTTT. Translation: CASSAPDTGELFF.

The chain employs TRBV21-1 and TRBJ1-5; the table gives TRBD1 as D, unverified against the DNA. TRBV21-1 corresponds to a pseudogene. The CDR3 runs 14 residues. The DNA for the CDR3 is TGTGCCAGCAGCCATGACAGCTGCAATCAGCCCCAGCATTTT. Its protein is CASSHDSCNQPQHF.

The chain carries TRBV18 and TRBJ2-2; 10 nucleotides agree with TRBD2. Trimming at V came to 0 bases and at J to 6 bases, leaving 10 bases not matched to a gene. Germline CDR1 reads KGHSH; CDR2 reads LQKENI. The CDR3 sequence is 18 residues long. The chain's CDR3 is CASSPPIRASGSSGELFF. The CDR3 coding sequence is TGTGCCAGCTCACCACCAATTCGGGCTAGCGGGAGTTCCGGGGAGCTGTTTTTT.

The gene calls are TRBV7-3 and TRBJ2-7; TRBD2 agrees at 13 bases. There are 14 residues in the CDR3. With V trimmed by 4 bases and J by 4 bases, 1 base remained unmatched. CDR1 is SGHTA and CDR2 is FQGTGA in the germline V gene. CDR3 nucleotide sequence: TGTGCCAGCAGCTGGACTAGCGGGAGTTACGAGCAGTACTTC. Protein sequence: CASSWTSGSYEQYF.

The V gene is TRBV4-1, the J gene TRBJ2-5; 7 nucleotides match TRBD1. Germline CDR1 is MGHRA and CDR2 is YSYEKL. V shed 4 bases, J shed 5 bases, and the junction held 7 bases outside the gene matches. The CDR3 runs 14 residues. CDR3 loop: CASSLRTGDETQYF. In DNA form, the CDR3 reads TGCGCCAGCAGCCTTCGTACAGGGGACGAGACCCAGTACTTC.

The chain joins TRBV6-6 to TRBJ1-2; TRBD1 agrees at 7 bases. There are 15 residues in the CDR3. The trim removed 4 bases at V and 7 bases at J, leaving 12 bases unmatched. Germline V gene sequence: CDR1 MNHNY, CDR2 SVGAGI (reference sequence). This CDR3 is CASSSRPARGSGYTF. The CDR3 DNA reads TGTGCCAGCAGTTCCCGACCCGCCAGGGGGTCTGGCTACACCTTC.

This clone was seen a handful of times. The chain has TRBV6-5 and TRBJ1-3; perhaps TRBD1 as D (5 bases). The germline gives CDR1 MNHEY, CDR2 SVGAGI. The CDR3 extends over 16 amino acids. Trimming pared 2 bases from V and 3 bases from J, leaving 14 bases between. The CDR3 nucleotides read TGTGCCAGCAGTTACAAATCGGGGCTGGGTGGAAACACCATATATTTT. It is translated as CASSYKSGLGGNTIYF.

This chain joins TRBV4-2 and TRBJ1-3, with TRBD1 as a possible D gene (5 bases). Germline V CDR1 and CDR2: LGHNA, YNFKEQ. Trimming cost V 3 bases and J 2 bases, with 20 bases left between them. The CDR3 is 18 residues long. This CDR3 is CASSQGSFEGLTGNTIYF. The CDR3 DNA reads TGTGCCAGCAGCCAGGGATCCTTTGAGGGGCTGACTGGAAACACCATATATTTT.

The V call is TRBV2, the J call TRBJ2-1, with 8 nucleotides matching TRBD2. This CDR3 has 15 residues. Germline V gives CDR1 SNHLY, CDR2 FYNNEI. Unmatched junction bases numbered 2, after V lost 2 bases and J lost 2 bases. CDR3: CASSERREAYNEQFF. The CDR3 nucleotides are TGTGCCAGCAGTGAACGGCGGGAGGCCTACAATGAGCAGTTCTTC.

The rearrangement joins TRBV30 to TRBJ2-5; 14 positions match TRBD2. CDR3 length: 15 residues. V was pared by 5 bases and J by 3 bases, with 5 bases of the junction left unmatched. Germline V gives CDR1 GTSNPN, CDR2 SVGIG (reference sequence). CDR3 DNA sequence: TGTGCCTGGGCCCCGGGACTAGCGGGAGAAGAGACCCAGTACTTC. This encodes CAWAPGLAGEETQYF.